These 5 T cell receptor beta chains were sequenced from one sample in a study of blood T cell repertoires in COVID-19. Produced via immunoSEQ multiplex PCR; TCRdb's table is partial and in-frame only. The table lists roughly 220,000 clones, less than 85% of them singletons. Sequencing input: peripheral blood. Receptor source: a woman in her 70s with acute or convalescent COVID-19.

This sequence joins TRBV29-1 and TRBJ2-5; 10 bases match TRBD2. CDR1 is SQVTM, CDR2 ANQGSEA, per germline. V was clipped by 6 bases and J by 5 bases; unmatched bases: 12. The CDR3 length is 15 residues. For the CDR3, the DNA is TGCAGCGTAACGGGCCTAGCGGGAGTTAGGGAGACCCAGTACTTC. Encoded protein: CSVTGLAGVRETQYF.

The count of this clone is one. The V call is TRBV10-3, the J call TRBJ1-1; D is ambiguous. CDR1 is ENHRY, CDR2 SYGVKD, per germline. The germline V and J ends were trimmed by 4 bases and 11 bases, with 17 bases remaining between them. The length of the CDR3 is 13 residues. CDR3 in DNA: TGTGCCATCAGTGTCAAAGGAGAGGGCTCCGCTTTCTTT. Translation: CAISVKGEGSAFF.

J is TRBJ2-7 and V is TRBV18, with 9 bases lining up with TRBD1. CDR3 length: 15 amino acids. The trim removed 0 bases at V and 4 bases at J, leaving 4 bases unmatched. Germline V gene lookup returns CDR1 KGHSH and CDR2 LQKENI. The DNA of the CDR3 is TGTGCCAGCTCACCACCGGAACAGGGGGCGTACGAGCAGTACTTC. This encodes CASSPPEQGAYEQYF.

This sequence joins TRBV10-2 and TRBJ1-4; no clear D gene. CDR1 and CDR2 from the germline V gene are WSHSY and SAAADI. CDR3 length equals 17 residues. V was shortened by 4 bases and J by 8 bases, with 23 bases between the two germline ends. DNA for the CDR3: TGCGCCAGCAGTGGAGGGCCCGAAGGCAGAGGTGGCGAAAAACTGTTTTTT. Protein product: CASSGGPEGRGGEKLFF.

V and J are TRBV28 and TRBJ2-1, with D possibly TRBD1 on 5 matching bases. The CDR3 spans 14 residues. Germline V gene data show CDR1 as MDHEN and CDR2 as SYDVKM. Trimming took 3 bases from V and 7 from J, leaving 13 bases between them. CDR3 amino acids: CASSLPGKGNEQFF. For the CDR3, the DNA is TGTGCCAGCAGTTTGCCAGGAAAGGGGAATGAGCAGTTCTTC.